This T cell receptor beta chain comes out of a study of control samples from healthy donors and cancer patients. The V and J ends lost 3 bases and 4 bases respectively, with 12 bases between them. CDR1 is DFQATT and CDR2 is SNEGSKA in the germline V gene (reference sequence). This CDR3 region has 13 residues. The table came from immunoSEQ multiplex PCR; TCRdb's copy has only in-frame clones and leaves some out. The sample has approximately 130,000 clones, about 87% seen once. The sequencing input was blood. The chain recombines TRBV20-1 with TRBJ1-1, with a tentative D call TRBD1 (5 bases). The sequence was collected from a man between 25 and 39 years old in good health. The CDR3 sequence: CSASMTAGTEAFF. CDR3 nucleotide sequence: TGCAGTGCTAGTATGACAGCAGGCACTGAAGCTTTCTTT.